This TCR beta chain was obtained from a study of control samples from healthy donors and cancer patients. This clone appeared a single time. The method was immunoSEQ multiplex PCR; TCRdb's version includes in-frame clones alone and lacks a portion of them. The table has roughly 55,000 clones, around 90% seen once; the top ten hold 3.5% to 4.5%. This receptor was obtained from a man between 45 and 60 years old in good health. The sample consisted of blood.

This chain's CDR3 is CASSFQIPDYEQYF. CDR3 sequence (DNA): TGTGCCAGCAGTTTCCAAATCCCGGACTACGAGCAGTACTTC. The chain is built from TRBV28 and TRBJ2-7; no clear D. The length of the CDR3 is 14 residues. V lost 3 bases, J lost 3 bases, and 12 bases lay in between. Germline V gives CDR1 MDHEN, CDR2 SYDVKM.